The entry below describes one T cell receptor beta chain. The CDR3 covers 13 residues. Trimming removed 6 bases at V and 2 bases at J, with 5 bases between. CDR1 and CDR2 from the germline V gene are SGHTA and FQGTGA. This entry belongs to a study of T-cell memory formation after mild COVID-19. A single record per CDR3 protein comes from TCRdb applying MiXCR to the 5' RACE reads. The data show roughly 40,000 distinct CDR3 sequences, with 7.3% seen just once and approximately 1.5% held by the top ten. This TCR came from a young man who had mild COVID-19 (a few samples of this study predate the infection). Cell type and time point are not known. The sequenced sample consisted of PBMCs or a T cell subset sorted from them (not recorded which). This chain connects TRBV7-3 to TRBJ2-6, with D uncertain. The chain's CDR3 is CASRGTGANVLTF. Here the CDR3 DNA reads TGTGCCAGCAGAGGGACTGGGGCCAACGTCCTGACTTTC.